One sample yielded the 25 T cell receptor beta chains listed below, sequenced in a study of human T cells and chemical hapten exposure. Sample time point: patch test 1, 2 weeks after DPC sensitization. The sample's treatment: therapeutic diphenylcyclopropenone sensitization with weekly scalp DPC. TCRdb redid the calling of the RACE reads with MiXCR, one entry per CDR3 protein. The sample yields approximately 340,000 distinct CDR3 sequences, around 7% seen once. This material consisted of whole blood, taken in connection with sensitization to the hapten diphenylcyclopropenone (DPC). Receptors were obtained from a woman between 18 and 29 years old with alopecia areata. Some clones in this sample may be carry-over from other donors' samples.

This clonotype appeared a few times. The chain links TRBV6-2 or TRBV6-3 to TRBJ1-2; D might be TRBD1 (5 bases). CDR3 length: 14 residues. V lost 6 bases and J lost 6, with 17 bases in between. Germline V lookup: CDR1 MNHEY, CDR2 SVGEGT. CDR3 nucleotides: TGTGCCAGCAGCCCACCGACAGAGTGGAATGGCTACACCTTC. Translating gives CASSPPTEWNGYTF.

This clonotype came up many times. This chain joins TRBV4-3 and TRBJ2-1; TRBD1 or TRBD2 may be the D gene (6 bases each). This CDR3 is built from 19 residues. The V and J ends lost 3 bases and 0 bases respectively, with 21 bases between them. Germline CDR1 and CDR2: LGHNA and YSLEER. The CDR3 loop reads CASSQEGVIAADSYNEQFF. CDR3 in DNA: TGCGCCAGCAGCCAGGAGGGGGTGATAGCGGCCGACTCCTACAATGAGCAGTTCTTC.

The rearrangement joins TRBV27 to TRBJ1-1, with D tentatively TRBD1 (6 bases). The CDR3 covers 14 residues. Germline V gene lookup returns CDR1 MNHEY and CDR2 SMNVEV (reference sequence). The ends were cut back, 4 bases at V and 7 bases at J, with 16 bases in the middle. This CDR3 reads CASSSHRVMYEAFF. The CDR3 bases are TGTGCCAGCAGTTCTCACAGGGTGATGTATGAAGCTTTCTTT.

This clonotype has ten or more counts. The chain is built from TRBV12-3 or TRBV12-4 and TRBJ1-4; 7 positions agree with TRBD1. There are 19 residues in the CDR3. V shed 5 bases and J 5 bases; nucleotides not matched to a gene: 20. CDR3 sequence reads: CASSPRGIRGLRQNEKLFF. CDR3 bases: TGTGCCAGCAGTCCCCGAGGTATCAGGGGGTTGAGGCAAAATGAAAAACTGTTTTTT.

The J gene is TRBJ2-3, the V gene TRBV12-3 or TRBV12-4; D unclear. V shed 3 bases and J shed 5 bases, with 15 bases lying between them. The CDR3 has 15 amino acids. This CDR3 is CASSFLPPVIDTQYF. In DNA form, the CDR3 reads TGTGCCAGCAGTTTTTTGCCCCCAGTTATAGATACGCAGTATTTT.

The table lists this clonotype with many counts. This chain uses TRBV6-2 or TRBV6-3 with TRBJ2-7; D ambiguous. This CDR3 has 16 residues. V was cut by 3 bases and J by 0 bases, with 15 bases left in between. Germline CDR1 MNHEY, CDR2 SVGEGT. Here the CDR3 reads CASSYSLVLSSYEQYF. The CDR3 DNA is TGTGCCAGCAGTTATTCCCTAGTGCTCAGCTCCTACGAGCAGTACTTC.

V and J are TRBV5-1 and TRBJ2-7, with 8 nucleotides matching TRBD1. This CDR3 contains 13 residues. Germline CDR1 and CDR2: SGHRS and YFSETQ. Trimming cost V 8 bases and J 3 bases; bases outside gene matches: 7. The CDR3 coding sequence is TGCGCCAGAGTTACAGGGGGTGACTACGAGCAGTACTTC. As protein: CARVTGGDYEQYF.

The rearrangement uses TRBV5-1 and TRBJ2-3, with a tentative D call TRBD2 (6 bases). CDR1 is SGHRS, CDR2 YFSETQ, per germline. V was pared by 0 bases and J by 5 bases, with 13 bases between. The CDR3 has 15 amino acids. The CDR3 region is CASSLGPGRGDTQYF. The CDR3 region has the DNA TGCGCCAGCAGCTTGGGGCCAGGGCGGGGAGATACGCAGTATTTT. The entire variable domain, with the rest obtained from reference TRBV5-1 and TRBJ2-3, is as follows: KAGVTQTPRYLIKTRGQQVTLSCSPISGHRSVSWYQQTPGQGLQFLFEYFSETQRNKGNFPGRFSGRQFSNSRSEMNVSTLELGDSALYLCASSLGPGRGDTQYFGPGTRLTVL.

This chain links TRBV7-2 with TRBJ2-3, with a tentative D call TRBD2 (7 bases). This CDR3 region has 15 residues. In germline, CDR1 is SGHTA, CDR2 FQGNSA. Between the trimmed V and J ends, which lost 1 base and 5 bases, there was a span of 13 bases. The CDR3 spells CASSLEGGDKDTQYF. CDR3 DNA: TGTGCCAGCAGCTTAGAGGGGGGGGACAAAGATACGCAGTATTTT.

The chain combines TRBV6-2 or TRBV6-3 with TRBJ2-2; 11 nucleotides agree with TRBD2. Germline V lookup: CDR1 MNHEY, CDR2 SVGEGT. This CDR3 contains 15 residues. V lost 6 bases and J lost 7; bases outside the gene matches: 7. The CDR3 bases are TGTGCCAGCAGGGAACTAGCGGGGGTATTCGGGGAGCTGTTTTTT. As protein: CASRELAGVFGELFF.

In its sample, this clonotype was seen many times. The chain carries TRBV27 and TRBJ1-2; 9 bases are shared with TRBD1. V trimming: 6 bases; J trimming: 4 bases; junction bases outside the gene matches: 6. Per germline, CDR1 MNHEY and CDR2 SMNVEV (reference sequence). There are 14 residues in the CDR3. DNA for the CDR3: TGTGCCAGCAGCTTGCTGGGACAGGGCTATGGCTACACCTTC. Protein: CASSLLGQGYGYTF.

This clonotype was recorded at least ten times. The V call is TRBV29-1, the J call TRBJ2-5; D might be TRBD1 (5 bases). V was pared by 4 bases and J by 3 bases, with 9 bases between. Germline V CDR1 and CDR2: SQVTM, ANQGSEA. The CDR3 totals 12 residues. CDR3 loop: CSVGQIEETQYF. The CDR3 nucleotides read TGCAGCGTTGGACAGATAGAAGAGACCCAGTACTTC.

This clonotype was observed at least ten times. The gene calls are TRBV29-1 and TRBJ2-1, with D perhaps TRBD1 (5 bases). Deletions cut 8 bases from V and 15 bases from J, with 20 bases between. From germline, CDR1 is SQVTM and CDR2 ANQGSEA. This CDR3 is 11 amino acids long. The CDR3 is CSLYDQGNLFF. CDR3 DNA sequence: TGCAGCCTATATGATCAGGGAAATCTGTTCTTC.

This clonotype was recorded a few times. The chain combines TRBV3-1 with TRBJ2-3, with a possible D match to TRBD2 (6 bases). CDR1 and CDR2 from the germline V gene are LGHDT and YNNKEL (reference sequence). With 5 bases removed from V and 5 bases from J, the gap between germline ends came to 17 bases. CDR3 length: 15 amino acids. The CDR3 nucleotides read TGTGCCAGCAGCTCGCGGGATCCCCGAGGAGATACGCAGTATTTT. Translation gives CASSSRDPRGDTQYF.

Many counts were recorded for this clonotype. V is TRBV4-2 and J is TRBJ2-3, with 8 bases matching TRBD2. This CDR3 has 16 residues. The J segment lost 3 bases and the V segment lost 0 bases, leaving 5 bases of the junction unmatched. In germline, CDR1 is LGHNA, CDR2 YNFKEQ. For the CDR3, the DNA is TGTGCCAGCAGCCAAGATAACGGGGGGGAGACAGATACGCAGTATTTT. Its protein is CASSQDNGGETDTQYF.

This CDR3 reads CASSETGGSTEAFF. CDR3 sequence (DNA): TGTGCCAGCAGCGAAACAGGGGGTTCAACTGAAGCTTTCTTT. This chain uses TRBV11-3 with TRBJ1-1; 8 nucleotides agree with TRBD1. The CDR3 has 14 residues. Germline trimming cut 5 bases from V and 5 bases from J; bases unmatched to any gene: 7. Germline CDR1 SGHNT, CDR2 YENEEA. The whole variable domain, filled in from reference TRBV11-3 and TRBJ1-1, reads EAGVVQSPRYKIIEKKQPVAFWCNPISGHNTLYWYLQNLGQGPELLIRYENEEAVDDSQLPKDRFSAERLKGVDSTLKIQPAELGDSAVYLCASSETGGSTEAFFGQGTRLTVV.

This clonotype came up many times. The chain has TRBV29-1 and TRBJ2-3; D is uncertain. The germline V and J ends were trimmed by 3 bases and 0 bases, with 10 bases remaining between them. The CDR3 runs to 14 residues. The V gene's germline CDR1 is SQVTM and CDR2 ANQGSEA. CDR3 loop: CSVEVFSSTDTQYF. DNA of the CDR3: TGCAGCGTTGAGGTCTTCTCTAGCACAGATACGCAGTATTTT.

This clonotype was seen a handful of times. V usage is TRBV6-5 and J usage is TRBJ1-2, with 9 bases identical to TRBD1. The CDR3 is made up of 14 amino acids. Germline CDR1 reads MNHEY; CDR2 reads SVGAGI. The junction had 7 bases not matched to a gene; V was cut back by 5 bases and J by 6 bases. CDR3 sequence (DNA): TGTGCCAGCAGTAAACAGGGGGCGACTCATGGCTACACCTTC. This encodes CASSKQGATHGYTF.

This clonotype has ten or more counts. The rearrangement joins TRBV25-1 to TRBJ2-7, with 8 bases that match TRBD2. The CDR3 spans 15 residues. Trimming removed 8 bases from V and 7 bases from J; junction bases left unmatched: 16. Germline V lookup: CDR1 MGHDK, CDR2 SYGVNS. This chain's CDR3 is CASGGLAGSPWEQYF. In nucleotides, the CDR3 is TGTGCCAGCGGGGGGTTAGCGGGGTCCCCATGGGAGCAGTACTTC.

This clonotype appeared many times. The chain combines TRBV7-8 with TRBJ1-1; D unclear. Trimming left V 0 bases short and J 1 base short, with 6 bases between. The CDR3 length is 14 residues. Germline V lookup: CDR1 SGHVS, CDR2 FQNEAQ. The CDR3 protein is CASSLAPENTEAFF. CDR3 DNA sequence: TGTGCCAGCAGCTTAGCGCCGGAGAACACTGAAGCTTTCTTT.

The rearrangement links TRBV13 to TRBJ2-7, with 8 nucleotides matching TRBD2. There are 16 residues in the CDR3. Trimming cost V 5 bases and J 7 bases; bases outside gene matches: 16. Per the germline V gene, CDR1 is PRHDT and CDR2 is FYEKMQ (reference sequence). DNA of the CDR3: TGTGCCAGCAGCGCCCGCATACGGGAGGGTCTAGAGGAGCAGTACTTC. Translated, it gives CASSARIREGLEEQYF.

The rearrangement links TRBV14 to TRBJ2-1; perhaps TRBD2 as D (6 bases). This CDR3 contains 17 residues. In germline, CDR1 is SGHDN, CDR2 FVKESK. The V gene lost 0 bases and the J gene lost 9 bases, with 21 bases spanning the gap. This chain's CDR3 is CASSQDELARGIGEQFF. DNA of the CDR3: TGTGCCAGCAGCCAAGACGAACTAGCCCGGGGGATCGGTGAGCAGTTCTTC.

This clonotype was seen many times. The rearrangement links TRBV20-1 to TRBJ2-7, with 7 bases identical to TRBD2. The CDR3 runs to 13 residues. Trimming cost V 5 bases and J 2 bases; bases outside gene matches: 6. The germline gives CDR1 DFQATT, CDR2 SNEGSKA (reference sequence). CDR3 nucleotides: TGCAGTGCTCACGGGGCGGGGGCCTACGAGCAGTACTTC. Amino acid sequence: CSAHGAGAYEQYF.

This clonotype occurred a few times. The chain is built from TRBV3-1 and TRBJ1-1; 8 nucleotides agree with TRBD1. Germline CDR1 and CDR2: LGHDT and YNNKEL (reference sequence). The CDR3 is made up of 16 amino acids. J was trimmed by 2 bases and V by 4 bases; bases with no gene match: 9. In DNA form, the CDR3 reads TGTGCCAGCAGCCCACACGGGACAGGAGGAAACACTGAAGCTTTCTTT. As protein: CASSPHGTGGNTEAFF. Based on the CDR3 plus reference TRBV3-1 and TRBJ1-1, the full variable domain is DTAVSQTPKYLVTQMGNDKSIKCEQNLGHDTMYWYKQDSKKFLKIMFSYNNKELIINETVPNRFSPKSPDKAHLNLHINSLELGDSAVYFCASSPHGTGGNTEAFFGQGTRLTVV.

The sample holds a few counts of this clonotype. The CDR3 here is CAISERPPGGANYGYTF. In DNA, the CDR3 is TGTGCCATCAGTGAGCGGCCCCCCGGCGGAGCTAACTATGGCTACACCTTC. V usage is TRBV10-3 and J usage is TRBJ1-2; D uncertain. V lost 2 bases, J lost 0 bases, and 16 bases lay in between. Germline CDR1 is ENHRY and CDR2 is SYGVKD. The CDR3 length is 17 residues.